Presented here are 10 T cell receptor beta chains from one specimen sequenced in a study of T-cell reconstitution after alpha-beta-depleted transplantation in children. Using unique molecular identifiers, the investigators prepared the TCRbeta library. MiXCR, run by TCRdb on the PCR reads, gives a single entry per CDR3 protein. The data hold around 130,000 distinct CDR3 sequences, with around 9.8% observed a single time. The specimen was PBMCs, mostly from graft donor cells, collected 180 days after TCRalphabeta/CD19-depleted stem cell transplant. Receptors were obtained from a girl under three years old who had a stem cell transplant for combined immunodeficiency, so the T cells may come from the graft donor.

This clonotype was counted a few times. This sequence joins TRBV5-1 and TRBJ2-7, with 7 bases that match TRBD1. Looked up from germline, CDR1 is SGHRS and CDR2 is YFSETQ. With 0 bases clipped from V and 3 bases from J, the junction kept 6 bases outside the gene matches. This CDR3 comprises 15 residues. The CDR3 spells CASSLGQGDYYEQYF. The CDR3 DNA reads TGCGCCAGCAGCTTGGGACAGGGCGACTACTACGAGCAGTACTTC.

This clonotype turned up a few times. The CDR3 coding sequence is TGTGCCAGCAGTTTAAGGGTCTCCAATCAGCCCCAGCATTTT. Protein product: CASSLRVSNQPQHF. The chain has TRBV12-3 or TRBV12-4 and TRBJ1-5; D is unresolved. The V gene lost 2 bases and the J gene lost 3 bases, with 8 bases spanning the gap. The CDR3 runs 14 residues.

This clonotype was detected a few times. This chain connects TRBV12-3 or TRBV12-4 to TRBJ2-4; D call uncertain. The CDR3 runs to 15 residues. Between the trimmed V and J ends, which lost 3 bases and 0 bases, there was a span of 9 bases. The CDR3 loop is CASSFFRLAKNIQYF. In DNA form, the CDR3 reads TGTGCCAGCAGTTTTTTTCGTCTAGCCAAAAACATTCAGTACTTC.

This clonotype was seen a handful of times. This sequence joins TRBV20-1 and TRBJ2-5; 15 bases align to TRBD2. Germline V gives CDR1 DFQATT, CDR2 SNEGSKA (reference sequence). The CDR3 extends over 16 amino acids. Trimming cost V 6 bases and J 4 bases; bases outside gene matches: 9. The CDR3: CSASGTSGGISETQYF. The CDR3 nucleotides are TGCAGTGCGAGCGGGACTAGCGGGGGGATCTCAGAGACCCAGTACTTC.

This chain links TRBV6-2 or TRBV6-3 with TRBJ2-2; D gene uncertain. V was cut by 3 bases and J by 4 bases, with 21 bases left in between. The CDR3 extends over 18 amino acids. Germline-derived CDR1 and CDR2 are MNHEY and SVGEGT. The CDR3 sequence: CASSYYASGRLGTGELFF. The DNA for the CDR3 is TGTGCCAGCAGTTATTACGCCTCGGGCAGGCTCGGCACCGGGGAGCTGTTTTTT.

This clonotype has only a few counts. The J gene is TRBJ1-5, the V gene TRBV12-3 or TRBV12-4; 10 positions agree with TRBD1. V shed 5 bases and J 6 bases; nucleotides not matched to a gene: 4. This CDR3 is built from 14 residues. In nucleotides, the CDR3 is TGTGCCAGCAGTGCCGGGACAGGGGTTCAGCCCCAGCATTTT. Translated: CASSAGTGVQPQHF.

The sample holds a few counts of this clonotype. The chain carries TRBV7-9 and TRBJ2-7; weak D call: TRBD2 (8 bases). The CDR3 sequence is 17 residues long. Trimming took 4 bases from V and 6 from J, leaving 25 bases between them. Germline lookup yields CDR1 SEHNR and CDR2 FQNEAQ (reference sequence). CDR3 amino acids: CASSSDRVMGLEREQYF. The CDR3 DNA is TGTGCCAGCAGCTCTGACAGGGTAATGGGACTAGAGCGCGAGCAGTACTTC.

This clonotype was detected a few times. The chain recombines TRBV5-6 with TRBJ1-1, with 10 bases identical to TRBD1. The CDR3 is made up of 15 amino acids. Germline values: CDR1 SGHDT, CDR2 YYEEEE. After removal of 4 bases from V and 4 bases from J, the junction contained 7 bases not matched to a gene. The CDR3 DNA reads TGTGCCAGCAGCGGACGGACAGGGGGAGGCACTGAAGCTTTCTTT. Translation: CASSGRTGGGTEAFF.

This clonotype was observed a handful of times. The chain recombines TRBV20-1 with TRBJ2-7, with 11 positions matching TRBD2. Trimming cost V 3 bases and J 2 bases; bases outside gene matches: 6. Germline assignment: CDR1 DFQATT and CDR2 SNEGSKA (reference sequence). The CDR3 contains 15 residues. CDR3 coding DNA: TGCAGTGCTAGGGGGACTAGCGGAGCGCCCTACGAGCAGTACTTC. This gives the protein CSARGTSGAPYEQYF.

This clonotype was counted a few times. This chain links TRBV7-9 with TRBJ1-1; no definite D call. The CDR3 contains 16 residues. The germline gives CDR1 SEHNR, CDR2 FQNEAQ (reference sequence). V dropped 0 bases and J dropped 0 bases, with 11 bases sitting between them. CDR3 amino acids: CASSLARLGMNTEAFF. CDR3 sequence (DNA): TGTGCCAGCAGCTTAGCTAGGCTAGGGATGAACACTGAAGCTTTCTTT.